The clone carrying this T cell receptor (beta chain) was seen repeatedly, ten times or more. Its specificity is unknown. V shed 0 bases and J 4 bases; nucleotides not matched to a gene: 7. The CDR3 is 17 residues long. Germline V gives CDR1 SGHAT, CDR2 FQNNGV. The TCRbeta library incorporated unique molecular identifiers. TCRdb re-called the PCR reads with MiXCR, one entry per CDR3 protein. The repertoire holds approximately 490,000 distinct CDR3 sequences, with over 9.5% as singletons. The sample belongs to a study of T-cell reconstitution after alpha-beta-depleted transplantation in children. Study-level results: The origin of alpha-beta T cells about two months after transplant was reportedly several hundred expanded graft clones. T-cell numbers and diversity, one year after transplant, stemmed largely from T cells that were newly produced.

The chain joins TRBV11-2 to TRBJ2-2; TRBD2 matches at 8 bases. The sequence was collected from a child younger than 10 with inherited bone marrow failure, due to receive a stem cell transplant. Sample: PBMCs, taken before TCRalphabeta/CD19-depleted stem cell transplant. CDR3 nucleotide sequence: TGTGCCAGCAGCTTAGATAGGGCTAGCGGGCTCACCGGGGAGCTGTTTTTT. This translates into CASSLDRASGLTGELFF.